Sequencing of this T cell receptor (beta chain) was carried out in a study of technical replicates of blood from a handful of donors. This CDR3 comprises 16 residues. After removal of 3 bases from V and 4 bases from J, the junction contained 10 bases not matched to a gene. Germline V gene data show CDR1 as GTSNPN and CDR2 as SVGIG (reference sequence). The method was immunoSEQ multiplex PCR; TCRdb's version includes in-frame clones alone and lacks a portion of them. The sample records about 14,000 clones, around four fifths being singletons. The source material was PBMCs. The sequence derives from a human donor in good health. The genes are TRBV30 and TRBJ2-5; 11 nucleotides agree with TRBD1. The CDR3 sequence: CAWSLGTGGMGETQYF. The CDR3 DNA is TGTGCCTGGAGCTTGGGGACAGGGGGAATGGGAGAGACCCAGTACTTC.